A selection of T cell receptor beta chains follows, all from one sample in a study of CXCR3-negative and CXCR3-positive naive CD8 T cells. TCRdb reprocessed the 5' RACE reads; each CDR3 protein has one entry and no DNA is given. The sample data list about 89,000 distinct CDR3 sequences. Sequences were obtained from naive CXCR3+ CD8+ T cells from blood. All receptors derive from a human donor in good health. Some clones in this sample may be carry-over from other donors' samples. CDR3s include the opening cysteine and the closing phenylalanine or tryptophan. Each record gives: V gene, J gene, CDR3 protein.

v_gene: TRBV13
j_gene: TRBJ2-2
CDR3aa: CASVPGTHYTGELFF

v_gene: TRBV6-5
j_gene: TRBJ2-1
CDR3aa: CASSPLEPGEQFF

v_gene: TRBV13
j_gene: TRBJ2-7
CDR3aa: CASSSPPQSGRDEQYF

v_gene: TRBV20-1
j_gene: TRBJ2-3
CDR3aa: CSARLAGGPYGFTDTQYF

v_gene: TRBV7-7
j_gene: TRBJ2-1
CDR3aa: CASSLGRGGPLIDEQFF

v_gene: TRBV29-1
j_gene: TRBJ2-7
CDR3aa: CSVGDSTYEQYF

v_gene: TRBV7-2
j_gene: TRBJ2-7
CDR3aa: CASSLRRETGEKYF

v_gene: TRBV27
j_gene: TRBJ2-3
CDR3aa: CASSGIALMIDTQYF

v_gene: TRBV29-1
j_gene: TRBJ1-1
CDR3aa: CSAGALFTEAFF

v_gene: TRBV7-6
j_gene: TRBJ2-5
CDR3aa: CASSFGAGTTARETQYF

v_gene: TRBV6-6
j_gene: TRBJ1-1
CDR3aa: CASSQPTPTGVRTEAFF

v_gene: TRBV28
j_gene: TRBJ2-3
CDR3aa: CASSRRPSTDTQYF

v_gene: TRBV4-1
j_gene: TRBJ2-3
CDR3aa: CASSLSPLTDTQYF

v_gene: TRBV6-5
j_gene: TRBJ2-2
CDR3aa: CATTSGTGELFF

v_gene: TRBV13
j_gene: TRBJ2-5
CDR3aa: CASSRWDYSETQYF

v_gene: TRBV5-1
j_gene: TRBJ2-7
CDR3aa: CASSIPGSEQYF

v_gene: TRBV9
j_gene: TRBJ2-2
CDR3aa: CASSVGREAQNTGELFF

v_gene: TRBV12-3/TRBV12-4
j_gene: TRBJ2-1
CDR3aa: CASSFRLELAGGHSYNEQFF

v_gene: TRBV6-6
j_gene: TRBJ2-7
CDR3aa: CASSPPGLAVEHEQYF

v_gene: TRBV29-1
j_gene: TRBJ1-2
CDR3aa: CSVEDLDRSYGYTF

v_gene: TRBV5-1
j_gene: TRBJ2-7
CDR3aa: CASSSGGGYYEQYF

v_gene: TRBV29-1
j_gene: TRBJ2-7
CDR3aa: CSVEDSGPEQYF

v_gene: TRBV27
j_gene: TRBJ1-5
CDR3aa: CASSKLIKLDQPQHF

v_gene: TRBV6-5
j_gene: TRBJ2-7
CDR3aa: CASSPSTGGNYEQYF

v_gene: TRBV5-6
j_gene: TRBJ1-1
CDR3aa: CASSLVLNTEAFF

v_gene: TRBV21-1
j_gene: TRBJ1-5
CDR3aa: CASTSDGPNQPQHF

v_gene: TRBV21-1
j_gene: TRBJ2-7
CDR3aa: CASSKTGREGPTYEQYF

v_gene: TRBV10-3
j_gene: TRBJ2-7
CDR3aa: CAISESDRGDYEQYF

v_gene: TRBV29-1
j_gene: TRBJ2-7
CDR3aa: CSVDPTGTAYEQYF

v_gene: TRBV29-1
j_gene: TRBJ2-7
CDR3aa: CSVGTGAYEEYF

v_gene: TRBV28
j_gene: TRBJ2-7
CDR3aa: CASSLSGGGEQYF

v_gene: TRBV28
j_gene: TRBJ1-1
CDR3aa: CASSPYGTEAFF

v_gene: TRBV5-5
j_gene: TRBJ2-1
CDR3aa: CASIIYGGSHEQFF

v_gene: TRBV12-3/TRBV12-4
j_gene: TRBJ1-2
CDR3aa: CASSQGNYGYTF

v_gene: TRBV29-1
j_gene: TRBJ2-7
CDR3aa: CSGTYREAPYEQYF